The source of this TCR beta chain is a study of PD-L1 blockade in urothelial cancer. Looking at the study overall: Patients arrived having already received 0 to 3 prior chemotherapy regimens.

Synthetic analogs of TCR templates were spiked into every PCR. Clones were read by immunoSEQ multiplex PCR, and TCRdb kept only the in-frame ones, dropping some. This sample has around 30,000 clones, with about 89% found just once. Trimming cost V 1 base and J 5 bases; bases outside gene matches: 6. CDR1 is SGHTA, CDR2 FQGNSA, per germline. The CDR3 covers 15 residues. This specimen was PBMCs, taken around atezolizumab (anti-PD-L1) treatment. This sequence was found in a man aged 50 or older with urothelial cancer. The V gene is TRBV7-2, the J gene TRBJ2-3; 7 nucleotides align to TRBD2. CDR3 region: CASSLDGGSGDTQYF. As DNA, the CDR3 is TGTGCCAGCAGCTTAGACGGCGGGAGTGGAGATACGCAGTATTTT.